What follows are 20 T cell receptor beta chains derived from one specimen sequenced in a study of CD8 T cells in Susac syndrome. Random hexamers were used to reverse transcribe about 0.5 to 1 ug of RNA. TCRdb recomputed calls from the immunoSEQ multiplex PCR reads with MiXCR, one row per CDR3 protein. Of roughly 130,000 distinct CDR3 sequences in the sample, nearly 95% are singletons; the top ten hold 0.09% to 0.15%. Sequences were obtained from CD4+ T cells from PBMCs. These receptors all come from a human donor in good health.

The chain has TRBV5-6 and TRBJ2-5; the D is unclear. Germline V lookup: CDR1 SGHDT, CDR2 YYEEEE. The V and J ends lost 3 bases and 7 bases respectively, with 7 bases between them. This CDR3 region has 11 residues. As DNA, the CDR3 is TGTGCCAGCAGCTCTACTGGGACCCAGTACTTC. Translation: CASSSTGTQYF.

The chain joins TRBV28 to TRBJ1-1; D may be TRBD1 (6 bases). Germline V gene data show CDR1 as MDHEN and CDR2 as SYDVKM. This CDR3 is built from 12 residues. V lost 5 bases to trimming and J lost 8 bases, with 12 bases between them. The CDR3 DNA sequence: TGTGCCAGCAGTCTCCAGGACAGAGAAGCTTTCTTT. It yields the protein CASSLQDREAFF.

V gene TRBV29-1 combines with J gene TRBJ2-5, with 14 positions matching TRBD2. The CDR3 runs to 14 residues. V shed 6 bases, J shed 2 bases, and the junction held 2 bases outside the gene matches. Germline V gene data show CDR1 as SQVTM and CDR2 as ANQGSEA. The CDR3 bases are TGCAGCGTGGGACTAGCGGGAGTTCAAGAGACCCAGTACTTC. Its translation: CSVGLAGVQETQYF.

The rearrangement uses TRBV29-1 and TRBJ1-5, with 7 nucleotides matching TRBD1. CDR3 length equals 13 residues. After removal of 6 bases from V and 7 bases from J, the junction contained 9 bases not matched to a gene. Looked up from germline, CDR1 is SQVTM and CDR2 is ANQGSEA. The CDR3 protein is CSVATGVQQPQHF. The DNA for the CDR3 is TGCAGCGTCGCCACAGGGGTACAGCAGCCCCAGCATTTT.

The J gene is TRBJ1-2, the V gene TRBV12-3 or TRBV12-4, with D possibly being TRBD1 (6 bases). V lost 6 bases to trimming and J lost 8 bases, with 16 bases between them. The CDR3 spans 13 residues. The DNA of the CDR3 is TGTGCCAGCAGACTCCTAGGGGGGGTAGGCTACACCTTC. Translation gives CASRLLGGVGYTF.

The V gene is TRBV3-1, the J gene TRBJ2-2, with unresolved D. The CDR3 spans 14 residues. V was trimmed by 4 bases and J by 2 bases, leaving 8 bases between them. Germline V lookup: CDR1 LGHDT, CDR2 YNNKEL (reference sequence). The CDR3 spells CASSPAVNTGELFF. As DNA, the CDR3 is TGTGCCAGCAGCCCCGCAGTTAACACCGGGGAGCTGTTTTTT.

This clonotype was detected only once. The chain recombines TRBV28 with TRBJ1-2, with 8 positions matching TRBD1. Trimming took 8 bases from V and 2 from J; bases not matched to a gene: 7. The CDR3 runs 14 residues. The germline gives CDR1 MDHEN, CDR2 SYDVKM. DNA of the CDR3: TGTGCCAGCTACCCGTGGGACAGGAACTATGGCTACACCTTC. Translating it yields CASYPWDRNYGYTF.

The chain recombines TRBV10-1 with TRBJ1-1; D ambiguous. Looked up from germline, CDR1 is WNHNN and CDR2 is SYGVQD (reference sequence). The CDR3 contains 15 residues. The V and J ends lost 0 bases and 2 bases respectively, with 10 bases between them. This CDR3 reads CASSESSGRNTEAFF. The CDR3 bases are TGCGCCAGCAGTGAGTCGTCAGGCCGCAACACTGAAGCTTTCTTT.

This chain's CDR3 is CASRSAGTETQYF. The CDR3 DNA reads TGCGCCAGCAGGTCAGCGGGAACAGAGACCCAGTACTTC. The chain uses TRBV5-1 and TRBJ2-5, with 7 bases lining up with TRBD2. V was pared by 5 bases and J by 4 bases, with 5 bases of the junction left unmatched. The CDR3 has 13 amino acids. Germline assignment: CDR1 SGHRS and CDR2 YFSETQ. Filled out from reference TRBV5-1 and TRBJ2-5, the complete variable domain reads KAGVTQTPRYLIKTRGQQVTLSCSPISGHRSVSWYQQTPGQGLQFLFEYFSETQRNKGNFPGRFSGRQFSNSRSEMNVSTLELGDSALYLCASRSAGTETQYFGPGTRLLVL.

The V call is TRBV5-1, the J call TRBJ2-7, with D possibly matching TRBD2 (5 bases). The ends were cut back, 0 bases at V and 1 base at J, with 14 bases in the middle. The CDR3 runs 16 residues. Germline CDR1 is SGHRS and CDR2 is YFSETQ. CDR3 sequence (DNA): TGCGCCAGCAGCTTGGATAATCGCGGAGGTTCCTACGAGCAGTACTTC. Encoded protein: CASSLDNRGGSYEQYF. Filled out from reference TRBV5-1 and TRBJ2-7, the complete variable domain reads KAGVTQTPRYLIKTRGQQVTLSCSPISGHRSVSWYQQTPGQGLQFLFEYFSETQRNKGNFPGRFSGRQFSNSRSEMNVSTLELGDSALYLCASSLDNRGGSYEQYFGPGTRLTVT.

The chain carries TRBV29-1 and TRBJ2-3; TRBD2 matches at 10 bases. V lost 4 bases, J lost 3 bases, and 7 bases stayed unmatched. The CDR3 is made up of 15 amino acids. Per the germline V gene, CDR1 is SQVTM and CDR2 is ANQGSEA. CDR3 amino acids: CSVVPLAGVTDTQYF. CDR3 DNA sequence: TGCAGCGTTGTTCCCCTAGCGGGAGTGACAGATACGCAGTATTTT.

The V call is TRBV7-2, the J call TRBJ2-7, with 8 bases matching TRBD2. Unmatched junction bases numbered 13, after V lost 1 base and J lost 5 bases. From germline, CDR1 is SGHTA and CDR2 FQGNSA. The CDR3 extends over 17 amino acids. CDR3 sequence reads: CASSLGYREGPRNEQYF. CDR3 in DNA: TGTGCCAGCAGCTTAGGCTACCGGGAGGGTCCACGGAACGAGCAGTACTTC.

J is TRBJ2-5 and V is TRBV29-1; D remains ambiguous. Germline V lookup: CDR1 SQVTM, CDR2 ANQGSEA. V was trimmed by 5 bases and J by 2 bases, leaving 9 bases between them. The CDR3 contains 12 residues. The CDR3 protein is CSVRHLQETQYF. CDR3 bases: TGCAGCGTTCGACACCTACAAGAGACCCAGTACTTC.

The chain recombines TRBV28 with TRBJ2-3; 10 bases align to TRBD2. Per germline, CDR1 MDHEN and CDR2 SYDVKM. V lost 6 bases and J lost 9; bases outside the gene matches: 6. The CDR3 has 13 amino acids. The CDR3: CASRASGSRTQYF. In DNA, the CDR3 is TGTGCCAGCAGAGCTAGCGGGAGTAGGACGCAGTATTTT.

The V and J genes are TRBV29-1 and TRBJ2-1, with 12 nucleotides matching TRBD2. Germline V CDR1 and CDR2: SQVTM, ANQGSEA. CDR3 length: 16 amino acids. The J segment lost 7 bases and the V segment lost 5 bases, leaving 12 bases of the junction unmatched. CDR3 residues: CSVLGTSGFRGNEQFF. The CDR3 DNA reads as TGCAGCGTTCTTGGGACTAGCGGGTTCCGGGGGAATGAGCAGTTCTTC.

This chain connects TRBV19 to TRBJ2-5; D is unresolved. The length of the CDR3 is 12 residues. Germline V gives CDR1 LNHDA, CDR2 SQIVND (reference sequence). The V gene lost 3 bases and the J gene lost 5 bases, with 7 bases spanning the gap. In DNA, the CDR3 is TGTGCCAGTAGTATCGGGCGGGAGACCCAGTACTTC. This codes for CASSIGRETQYF. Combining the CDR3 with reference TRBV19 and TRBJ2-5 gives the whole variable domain DGGITQSPKYLFRKEGQNVTLSCEQNLNHDAMYWYRQDPGQGLRLIYYSQIVNDFQKGDIAEGYSVSREKKESFPLTVTSAQKNPTAFYLCASSIGRETQYFGPGTRLLVL.

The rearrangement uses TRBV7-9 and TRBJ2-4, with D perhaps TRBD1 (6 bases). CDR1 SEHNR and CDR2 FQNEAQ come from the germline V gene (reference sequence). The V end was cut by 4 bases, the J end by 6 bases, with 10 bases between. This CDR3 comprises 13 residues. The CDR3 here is CASSYTGLNIQYF. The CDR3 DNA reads TGTGCCAGCAGCTACACAGGGCTAAACATTCAGTACTTC.

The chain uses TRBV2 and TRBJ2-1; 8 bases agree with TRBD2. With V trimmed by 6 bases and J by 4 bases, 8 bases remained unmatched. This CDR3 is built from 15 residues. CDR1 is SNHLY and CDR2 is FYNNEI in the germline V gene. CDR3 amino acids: CASSPTSGTYNEQFF. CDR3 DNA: TGTGCCAGCAGCCCCACTAGCGGAACTTACAATGAGCAGTTCTTC.

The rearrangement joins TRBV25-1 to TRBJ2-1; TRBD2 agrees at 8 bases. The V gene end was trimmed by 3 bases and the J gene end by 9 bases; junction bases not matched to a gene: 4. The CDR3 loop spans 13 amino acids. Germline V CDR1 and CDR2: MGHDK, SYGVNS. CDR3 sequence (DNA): TGTGCCAGCAGTGATTCAGCGGGAGCTGAGCAGTTCTTC. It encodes CASSDSAGAEQFF.

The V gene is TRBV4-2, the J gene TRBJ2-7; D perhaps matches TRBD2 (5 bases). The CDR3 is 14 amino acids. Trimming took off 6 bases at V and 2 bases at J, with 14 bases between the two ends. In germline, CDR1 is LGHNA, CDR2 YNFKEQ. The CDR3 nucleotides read TGTGCCAGCAGTCCCCGGGATCCTGCCTACGAGCAGTACTTC. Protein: CASSPRDPAYEQYF.